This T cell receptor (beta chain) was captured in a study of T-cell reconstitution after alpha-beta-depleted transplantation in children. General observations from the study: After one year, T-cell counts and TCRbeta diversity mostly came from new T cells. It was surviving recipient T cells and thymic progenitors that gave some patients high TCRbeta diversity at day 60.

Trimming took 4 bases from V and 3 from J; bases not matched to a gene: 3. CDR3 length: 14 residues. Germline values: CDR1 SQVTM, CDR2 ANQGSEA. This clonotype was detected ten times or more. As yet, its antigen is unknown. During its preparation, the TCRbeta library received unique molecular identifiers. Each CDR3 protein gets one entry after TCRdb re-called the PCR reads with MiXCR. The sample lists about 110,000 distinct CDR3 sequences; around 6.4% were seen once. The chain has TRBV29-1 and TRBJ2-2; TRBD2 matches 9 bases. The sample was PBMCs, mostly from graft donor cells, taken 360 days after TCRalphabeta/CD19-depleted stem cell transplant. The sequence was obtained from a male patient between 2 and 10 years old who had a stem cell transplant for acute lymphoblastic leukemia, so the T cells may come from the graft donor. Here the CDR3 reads CSVGLADYTGELFF. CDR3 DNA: TGCAGCGTTGGACTAGCGGATTACACCGGGGAGCTGTTTTTT.